This record looks at one TCR beta chain sequence and its context. This sample is drawn from a study of blood T cells in healthy people across ages. Germline V CDR1 and CDR2: LGHNA, YNFKEQ. This CDR3 has 15 amino acids. V trimming: 3 bases; J trimming: 7 bases; junction bases outside the gene matches: 6. The authors ran a second PCR of 7 to 11 cycles using a sample-barcoded 5' primer and a J-beta primer mix. One entry per CDR3 protein, called by TCRdb with MiXCR from the 5' RACE reads. The data contain approximately 790,000 distinct CDR3 sequences, about 59% of them singletons. The sequencing sample was made of blood. The sequence was collected from a man aged 25-45 years in good health. V is TRBV4-2 and J is TRBJ2-1; TRBD1 agrees at 10 bases. CDR3 residues: CASSHGTGAINEQFF. The CDR3 bases are TGTGCCAGCAGCCACGGGACAGGGGCTATTAATGAGCAGTTCTTC.